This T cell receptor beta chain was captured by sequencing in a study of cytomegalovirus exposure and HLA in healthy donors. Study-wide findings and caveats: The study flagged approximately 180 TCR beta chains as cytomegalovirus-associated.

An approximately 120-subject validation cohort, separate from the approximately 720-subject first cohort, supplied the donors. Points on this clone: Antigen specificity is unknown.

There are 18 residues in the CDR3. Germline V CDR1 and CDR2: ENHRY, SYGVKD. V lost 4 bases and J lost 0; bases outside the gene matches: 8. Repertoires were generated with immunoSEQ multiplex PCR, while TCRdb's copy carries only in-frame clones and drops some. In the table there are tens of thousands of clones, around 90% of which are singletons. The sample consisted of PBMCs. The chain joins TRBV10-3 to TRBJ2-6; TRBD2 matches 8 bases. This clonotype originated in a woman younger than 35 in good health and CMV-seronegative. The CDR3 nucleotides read TGTGCCATCAGTGCTAAGCGGGAGTCTTACTCTGGGGCCAACGTCCTGACTTTC. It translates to CAISAKRESYSGANVLTF.